These 19 T cell receptor beta chains originate from one sample sequenced in a study of blood T cell repertoires in COVID-19. Assay: immunoSEQ multiplex PCR; the TCRdb copy retains only in-frame clones and omits some. The repertoire has 85,000 or so clones, approximately 81% of them found once; the top ten carry around 43%. Sequences were obtained from peripheral blood. Receptors were obtained from a man older than 75 with acute or convalescent COVID-19.

The rearrangement links TRBV30 to TRBJ1-1, with TRBD1 as a possible D gene (5 bases). V was pared by 1 base and J by 5 bases, with 20 bases between. CDR1 and CDR2 (germline): GTSNPN, SVGIG (reference sequence). The CDR3 totals 16 residues. The CDR3 protein is CAWSDKKRGGGTEAFF. As DNA, the CDR3 is TGTGCCTGGAGTGATAAAAAACGGGGGGGTGGAACTGAAGCTTTCTTT.

V is TRBV2 and J is TRBJ1-1; D uncertain. The CDR3 sequence is 15 residues long. Germline lookup yields CDR1 SNHLY and CDR2 FYNNEI. V was pared by 3 bases and J by 1 base, with 12 bases between. CDR3 nucleotides: TGTGCCAGCAGTGACCAAAAACCGGGGAACACTGAAGCTTTCTTT. It yields the protein CASSDQKPGNTEAFF.

J is TRBJ2-5 and V is TRBV6-5; 10 positions match TRBD1. After removal of 6 bases from V and 5 bases from J, the junction contained 6 bases not matched to a gene. Per germline, CDR1 MNHEY and CDR2 SVGAGI. The CDR3 has 14 amino acids. As DNA, the CDR3 is TGTGCCAGCAGGGTGACAGGGGGCGGTGAGACCCAGTACTTC. Protein sequence: CASRVTGGGETQYF.

This clone has a handful of counts. Written as DNA, the CDR3 is TGTGCCAGCAGTTTAACGGGACAGGGCTACGAGCAGTACTTC. It encodes CASSLTGQGYEQYF. This rearrangement joins TRBV28 to TRBJ2-7; TRBD1 matches 9 bases. Germline assignment: CDR1 MDHEN and CDR2 SYDVKM. This CDR3 comprises 14 residues. V lost 2 bases and J lost 3; bases outside the gene matches: 2.

The chain employs TRBV28 and TRBJ1-1; D is undetermined. In germline, CDR1 is MDHEN, CDR2 SYDVKM. This CDR3 is 10 amino acids long. The V end lost 8 bases, the J end lost 5 bases, and 6 bases lay between the germline ends. CDR3 residues: CASGRTEAFF. The CDR3, as DNA: TGTGCCAGCGGGCGAACTGAAGCTTTCTTT. The entire variable domain, with the rest obtained from reference TRBV28 and TRBJ1-1, is as follows: DVKVTQSSRYLVKRTGEKVFLECVQDMDHENMFWYRQDPGLGLRLIYFSYDVKMKEKGDIPEGYSVSREKKERFSLILESASTNQTSMYLCASGRTEAFFGQGTRLTVV.

This clone was counted once. The chain uses TRBV5-6 and TRBJ2-7; 8 positions match TRBD1. Germline V CDR1 and CDR2: SGHDT, YYEEEE. J was trimmed by 5 bases and V by 1 base; bases with no gene match: 8. The CDR3 has 15 amino acids. The CDR3 loop reads CASSLYDRGIHEQYF. The CDR3 DNA reads as TGTGCCAGCAGCTTGTACGACAGGGGAATCCACGAGCAGTACTTC.

The V and J genes are TRBV7-9 and TRBJ1-2; 7 nucleotides match TRBD1. The V gene's germline CDR1 is SEHNR and CDR2 FQNEAQ (reference sequence). The CDR3 covers 15 residues. V trimming: 3 bases; J trimming: 4 bases; junction bases outside the gene matches: 8. The CDR3 protein is CASSFRGRTTYGYTF. The CDR3 DNA sequence: TGTGCCAGCAGCTTCAGGGGGAGGACCACCTATGGCTACACCTTC.

This clone was detected only once. The V and J genes are TRBV19 and TRBJ2-3; 7 bases agree with TRBD2. This CDR3 has 15 residues. J was trimmed by 1 base and V by 7 bases; bases with no gene match: 8. Germline-derived CDR1 and CDR2 are LNHDA and SQIVND (reference sequence). The CDR3 is CASTRTSGGTDTQYF. For the CDR3, the DNA is TGTGCCAGTACCCGGACCAGCGGGGGCACAGATACGCAGTATTTT.

The table lists this clone with a few counts. This chain connects TRBV5-1 to TRBJ2-7, with 8 nucleotides matching TRBD1. The germline V gene encodes CDR1 SGHRS and CDR2 YFSETQ. This CDR3 is built from 14 residues. J lost 4 bases, V lost 1 base, and 4 bases had no gene match. DNA of the CDR3: TGCGCCAGCAGCTTGCACAGGGGGAAGTACGAGCAGTACTTC. Amino acid sequence: CASSLHRGKYEQYF.

The chain uses TRBV19 and TRBJ1-2; TRBD1 agrees at 8 bases. This CDR3 has 14 residues. The V segment lost 2 bases and the J segment 6 bases; nucleotides outside the gene matches: 5. Looked up from germline, CDR1 is LNHDA and CDR2 is SQIVND (reference sequence). CDR3 protein: CASSIPGQENGYTF. CDR3 sequence (DNA): TGTGCCAGTAGTATACCGGGACAGGAGAATGGCTACACCTTC.

The chain couples TRBV5-8 to TRBJ2-5, with D perhaps matching TRBD2 (6 bases). Per the germline V gene, CDR1 is SGHTS and CDR2 is YDEGEE. The CDR3 loop spans 14 amino acids. V lost 8 bases and J 0 bases, leaving 14 bases between the germline ends. The CDR3 spells CASRGGTDQETQYF. CDR3 DNA sequence: TGTGCCAGTCGTGGGGGGACCGACCAAGAGACCCAGTACTTC.

The sample holds a few counts of this clone. The chain uses TRBV4-2 and TRBJ1-4; D remains ambiguous. V lost 2 bases and J 13 bases, leaving 11 bases between the germline ends. The germline gives CDR1 LGHNA, CDR2 YNFKEQ. The CDR3 runs 12 residues. The CDR3 here is CASSQQDSRLFF. CDR3 nucleotide sequence: TGTGCCAGCAGCCAACAGGACTCGAGACTGTTTTTT.

In this sample, this clone turned up a few times. The chain uses TRBV11-2 and TRBJ1-2, with 7 bases aligning to TRBD1. Per the germline V gene, CDR1 is SGHAT and CDR2 is FQNNGV. The CDR3 sequence is 15 residues long. V lost 2 bases and J lost 6; bases outside the gene matches: 9. The CDR3 here is CASSLRIGGLHGYTF. The CDR3 DNA follows: TGTGCCAGCAGCTTAAGAATAGGGGGCCTCCATGGCTACACCTTC.

The CDR3 sequence: CASSYLALDPNGYTF. The CDR3 region has the DNA TGTGCCAGCAGTTACCTCGCCCTAGACCCCAATGGCTACACCTTC. The gene calls are TRBV6-5 and TRBJ1-2; D uncertain. The CDR3 spans 15 residues. CDR1 is MNHEY and CDR2 is SVGAGI in the germline V gene. The V end was cut by 2 bases, the J end by 6 bases, with 16 bases between.

A few counts support this clone. The rearrangement joins TRBV6-1 to TRBJ2-1; D is unclear. The CDR3 has 12 residues. Trimming took 3 bases from V and 13 from J, leaving 13 bases between them. Looked up from germline, CDR1 is MNHNS and CDR2 is SASEGT. The CDR3 loop reads CASSDVTEIQFF. The DNA of the CDR3 is TGTGCCAGCAGTGATGTTACTGAAATCCAGTTCTTC.

The count of this clone is one. The CDR3 loop reads CASSLGTRRSTDTQYF. The DNA of the CDR3 is TGCGCCAGCAGCTTGGGAACTCGCCGCAGCACAGATACGCAGTATTTT. This chain joins TRBV5-1 and TRBJ2-3; D is ambiguous. CDR3 length: 16 residues. V was shortened by 0 bases and J by 0 bases, with 11 bases between the two germline ends. Per the germline V gene, CDR1 is SGHRS and CDR2 is YFSETQ.

This sequence joins TRBV7-2 and TRBJ1-1; the D is unclear. The CDR3 runs to 12 residues. Germline V gene sequence: CDR1 SGHTA, CDR2 FQGNSA. The ends were cut back, 3 bases at V and 4 bases at J, with 6 bases in the middle. The CDR3 protein is CASSLLLTEAFF. CDR3 sequence (DNA): TGTGCCAGCAGCTTGTTACTCACTGAAGCTTTCTTT.

The table lists this clone with a count of one. As DNA, the CDR3 is TGTGCCAGCAGCCCAGACAGCTTCACCGGGGAGCTGTTTTTT. Protein product: CASSPDSFTGELFF. The rearrangement joins TRBV7-9 to TRBJ2-2, with D possibly being TRBD1 (5 bases). Trimming removed 5 bases at V and 4 bases at J, with 11 bases between. The germline CDR1 and CDR2 sequences are SEHNR and FQNEAQ (reference sequence). The CDR3 length is 14 residues.

V is TRBV21-1 and J is TRBJ2-1; TRBD2 reflects the table's D call only, with no check against the DNA. TRBV21-1 is a pseudogene locus. This CDR3 is built from 12 residues. Written as DNA, the CDR3 is TGTGCCAGCAAAAGGACTAATCGTGAGCAGTTCTTC. Encoded protein: CASKRTNREQFF.